These 23 T cell receptor beta chains share one sample of origin, sequenced in a study of T cell changes during pregnancy in multiple sclerosis. Data came from immunoSEQ multiplex PCR; TCRdb stores just in-frame clones and leaves some out. The sample consists of some 80,000 clones, nearly 95% of them appearing once. The specimen was peripheral blood, collected in the second trimester of pregnancy. The receptors stem from a female donor with multiple sclerosis, enrolled in a pregnancy study.

V is TRBV27 and J is TRBJ2-1; D is unresolved. This CDR3 has 13 residues. V lost 2 bases to trimming and J lost 7 bases, with 9 bases between them. The germline V gene has CDR1 MNHEY and CDR2 SMNVEV (reference sequence). The CDR3 bases are TGTGCCAGCAGTTTAACTCAGGTGAATGAGCAGTTCTTC. This translates into CASSLTQVNEQFF.

The J gene is TRBJ2-3, the V gene TRBV9, with 11 bases lining up with TRBD1. The germline CDR1 and CDR2 sequences are SGDLS and YYNGEE. The CDR3 totals 15 residues. The V and J ends lost 4 bases and 4 bases, in that order; junction bases with no gene match: 5. CDR3 sequence (DNA): TGTGCCAGCAGCCGGACAGGGGGCGGCTCAGATACGCAGTATTTT. Its protein product is CASSRTGGGSDTQYF.

V usage is TRBV28 and J usage is TRBJ2-7, with 7 bases lining up with TRBD1. The length of the CDR3 is 16 residues. V lost 5 bases, J lost 2 bases, and 12 bases stayed unmatched. Germline CDR1 reads MDHEN; CDR2 reads SYDVKM. The CDR3 sequence is CASSVPPGTVAYEQYF. In DNA form, the CDR3 reads TGTGCCAGCAGTGTACCTCCCGGGACAGTAGCCTACGAGCAGTACTTC.

This rearrangement joins TRBV19 to TRBJ1-2; possibly TRBD1 for D (6 bases). The CDR3 sequence is 14 residues long. From germline, CDR1 is LNHDA and CDR2 SQIVND (reference sequence). The V gene lost 4 bases and the J gene lost 5 bases, with 14 bases spanning the gap. Here the CDR3 reads CASSTQSGVYGYTF. The CDR3 DNA follows: TGTGCCAGTAGTACACAATCAGGGGTGTATGGCTACACCTTC.

This rearrangement joins TRBV5-4 to TRBJ2-7; no clear D. The length of the CDR3 is 13 residues. V was shortened by 0 bases and J by 3 bases, with 7 bases between the two germline ends. Germline V gives CDR1 SGHNT, CDR2 YYREEE (reference sequence). CDR3 DNA sequence: TGTGCCAGCAGCTTGGACGGTCTCTACGAGCAGTACTTC. Translation gives CASSLDGLYEQYF.

The chain uses TRBV5-4 and TRBJ2-7; 13 bases match TRBD2. V shed 4 bases and J 1 base; nucleotides not matched to a gene: 2. CDR3 length equals 15 residues. The germline V gene encodes CDR1 SGHNT and CDR2 YYREEE (reference sequence). Written as DNA, the CDR3 is TGTGCCAGCAGCCTGGGACTAGCGGGGTCCTACGAGCAGTACTTC. It translates to CASSLGLAGSYEQYF.

The rearrangement links TRBV18 to TRBJ1-3; D call uncertain. Trimming shortened V by 3 bases and J by 7 bases, and 7 bases separated the two germline ends. CDR1 is KGHSH and CDR2 is LQKENI in the germline V gene. This CDR3 region has 12 residues. The CDR3 reads CASSPLENTIYF. CDR3 sequence (DNA): TGTGCCAGCTCACCCCTTGAGAACACCATATATTTT.

V and J are TRBV10-2 and TRBJ2-7, with D possibly TRBD2 on 6 matching bases. Looked up from germline, CDR1 is WSHSY and CDR2 is SAAADI. The CDR3 has 15 amino acids. V lost 6 bases to trimming and J lost 2 bases, with 17 bases between them. The CDR3 spells CASSSGLQEAYEQYF. DNA for the CDR3: TGCGCCAGCAGCTCGGGACTGCAGGAGGCCTACGAGCAGTACTTC.

CDR3 in amino acids: CASSGDRVGEKLFF. The CDR3 DNA is TGTGCCAGCAGCGGGGACAGGGTGGGGGAAAAACTGTTTTTT. The chain combines TRBV13 with TRBJ1-4, with 9 bases that match TRBD1. The CDR3 is 14 residues long. Looked up from germline, CDR1 is PRHDT and CDR2 is FYEKMQ (reference sequence). V was clipped by 5 bases and J by 8 bases; unmatched bases: 6.

This chain uses TRBV19 with TRBJ2-7; D is unclear. Germline V CDR1 and CDR2: LNHDA, SQIVND (reference sequence). The CDR3 extends over 11 amino acids. Between the trimmed V and J ends, which lost 3 bases and 6 bases, there was a span of 6 bases. The CDR3 protein is CASSMGSEQYF. As DNA, the CDR3 is TGTGCCAGTAGTATGGGCAGCGAGCAGTACTTC.

V usage is TRBV6-6 and J usage is TRBJ1-5; 7 positions agree with TRBD1. Germline V CDR1 and CDR2: MNHNY, SVGAGI (reference sequence). The CDR3 sequence is 13 residues long. The ends lost 7 bases at V and 9 bases at J; junction bases unmatched: 9. In DNA form, the CDR3 reads TGTGCCAGCATTGGGACAGCCGTTGGGCCCCAGCATTTT. This sequence encodes CASIGTAVGPQHF.

This clone appeared once. This sequence joins TRBV6-7 and TRBJ1-1; D perhaps matches TRBD1 (5 bases). TRBV6-7 is an ORF, with its function uncertain. Trimming stripped 6 bases from V and 1 base from J, with 18 bases between. The CDR3 is 16 residues long. CDR3 protein: CASSSRRGYANTEAFF. CDR3 in DNA: TGTGCCAGCAGCTCCCGCCGGGGGTACGCGAACACTGAAGCTTTCTTT.

The rearrangement links TRBV27 to TRBJ2-7; TRBD1 might be the D (5 bases). The V end lost 2 bases, the J end lost 6 bases, and 14 bases lay between the germline ends. There are 14 residues in the CDR3. Germline lookup yields CDR1 MNHEY and CDR2 SMNVEV (reference sequence). DNA for the CDR3: TGTGCCAGCAGTTTAGTGCAGGGAAGGGGCGAGCAGTACTTC. Protein sequence: CASSLVQGRGEQYF.

This clone has just a few counts. The chain employs TRBV30 and TRBJ1-1; 8 bases match TRBD1. Germline CDR1 and CDR2: GTSNPN and SVGIG (reference sequence). This CDR3 has 13 residues. The ends lost 1 base at V and 4 bases at J; junction bases unmatched: 2. The CDR3 sequence: CAWSATGGTEAFF. CDR3 sequence (DNA): TGTGCCTGGAGTGCTACAGGGGGCACTGAAGCTTTCTTT.

This CDR3 reads CASRGEGRNGYTF. The CDR3, as DNA: TGTGCCAGCAGGGGGGAGGGGCGGAATGGCTACACCTTC. The chain recombines TRBV2 with TRBJ1-2, with D possibly matching TRBD1 (5 bases). The germline V gene has CDR1 SNHLY and CDR2 FYNNEI. Trimming shortened V by 6 bases and J by 6 bases, and 14 bases separated the two germline ends. CDR3 size: 13 residues. The whole variable domain, filled in from reference TRBV2 and TRBJ1-2, reads EPEVTQTPSHQVTQMGQEVILRCVPISNHLYFYWYRQILGQKVEFLVSFYNNEISEKSEIFDDQFSVERPDGSNFTLKIRSTKLEDSAMYFCASRGEGRNGYTFGSGTRLTVV.

The rearrangement links TRBV7-3 to TRBJ2-1; weak D call: TRBD2 (6 bases). This CDR3 comprises 15 residues. CDR1 is SGHTA and CDR2 is FQGTGA in the germline V gene. The V end lost 5 bases, the J end lost 2 bases, and 13 bases lay between the germline ends. The CDR3 region has the DNA TGTGCCAGCAGCCCAATAGCGGAAACCTACAATGAGCAGTTCTTC. Amino acids: CASSPIAETYNEQFF.

The V and J genes are TRBV29-1 and TRBJ2-3; 7 bases are a match to TRBD2. Trimming cost V 3 bases and J 2 bases; bases outside gene matches: 2. This CDR3 has 13 residues. Germline V gene data show CDR1 as SQVTM and CDR2 as ANQGSEA. CDR3 residues: CSVERENTDTQYF. The CDR3 DNA follows: TGCAGCGTTGAGCGGGAGAACACAGATACGCAGTATTTT.

The chain links TRBV12-5 to TRBJ2-5; D possibly corresponds to TRBD2 (5 bases). The CDR3 has 14 amino acids. CDR1 and CDR2 (germline): LGHNT, FRNRAP. V was cut by 1 base and J by 5 bases, with 11 bases left in between. CDR3 DNA: TGTGCTAGTGGTTTGGCGGCTAGCTCTGAGACCCAGTACTTC. Amino acids: CASGLAASSETQYF.

Worth noting for this clone: Additional DNA sequences in this sample encode the identical CDR3. The chain couples TRBV5-8 to TRBJ2-1, with D possibly TRBD2 on 5 matching bases. CDR3 length: 15 amino acids. Per the germline V gene, CDR1 is SGHTS and CDR2 is YDEGEE. Trimming left V 4 bases short and J 0 bases short, with 11 bases between. The CDR3 is CASSPRASSYNEQFF. DNA of the CDR3: TGTGCCAGCAGCCCGAGGGCCTCCTCCTACAATGAGCAGTTCTTC.

V gene TRBV4-3 combines with J gene TRBJ2-1; TRBD2 matches 8 bases. The germline gives CDR1 LGHNA, CDR2 YSLEER. The CDR3 is 17 amino acids. With 0 bases clipped from V and 0 bases from J, the junction kept 4 bases outside the gene matches. The CDR3 reads CASSQEPTSGSYNEQFF. DNA for the CDR3: TGCGCCAGCAGCCAAGAACCAACTAGCGGCTCCTACAATGAGCAGTTCTTC.

V is TRBV4-1 and J is TRBJ2-1, with 9 bases identical to TRBD1. In germline, CDR1 is MGHRA, CDR2 YSYEKL. The CDR3 contains 16 residues. Unmatched junction bases numbered 9, after V lost 5 bases and J lost 4 bases. In DNA, the CDR3 is TGCGCCAGCAGCGATTCCGGGACAGGGTCTTACAATGAGCAGTTCTTC. The encoded protein is CASSDSGTGSYNEQFF.

The chain combines TRBV27 with TRBJ1-1; 9 bases match TRBD1. Losses at the gene ends were 8 bases for V and 5 bases for J; bases not matched to a gene: 3. Germline values: CDR1 MNHEY, CDR2 SMNVEV (reference sequence). The CDR3 runs 12 residues. The CDR3, as DNA: TGTGCCAGCCAGGGACAGGGAACTGAAGCTTTCTTT. Protein sequence: CASQGQGTEAFF.

The rearrangement joins TRBV19 to TRBJ2-2; D not certain. The CDR3 is 15 residues long. V dropped 3 bases and J dropped 8 bases, with 16 bases sitting between them. CDR1 is LNHDA, CDR2 SQIVND, per germline (reference sequence). CDR3 protein: CASSIEGRPPGELFF. In DNA form, the CDR3 reads TGTGCCAGTAGTATCGAAGGCAGGCCGCCGGGGGAGCTGTTTTTT.